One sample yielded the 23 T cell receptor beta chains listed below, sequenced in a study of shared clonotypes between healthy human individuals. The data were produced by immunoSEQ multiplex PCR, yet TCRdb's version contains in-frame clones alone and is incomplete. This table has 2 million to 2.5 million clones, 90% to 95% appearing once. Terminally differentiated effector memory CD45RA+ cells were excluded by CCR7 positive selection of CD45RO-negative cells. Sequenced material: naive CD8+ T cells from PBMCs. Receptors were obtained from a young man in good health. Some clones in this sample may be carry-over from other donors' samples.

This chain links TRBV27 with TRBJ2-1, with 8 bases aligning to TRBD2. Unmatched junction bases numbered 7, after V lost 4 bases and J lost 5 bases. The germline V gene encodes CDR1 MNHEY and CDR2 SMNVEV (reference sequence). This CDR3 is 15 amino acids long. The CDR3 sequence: CASSSVAGGHNEQFF. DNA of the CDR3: TGTGCCAGCAGTTCCGTGGCGGGGGGCCACAATGAGCAGTTCTTC.

Written as DNA, the CDR3 is TGCAGCGTTAGATTGACCCGGGTCAGCGGGCCTCAAGAGACCCAGTACTTC. It specifies CSVRLTRVSGPQETQYF. The chain joins TRBV29-1 to TRBJ2-5, with a weak D call TRBD2 (6 bases). This CDR3 has 17 residues. V shed 5 bases and J shed 2 bases, with 24 bases lying between them. Germline V lookup: CDR1 SQVTM, CDR2 ANQGSEA.

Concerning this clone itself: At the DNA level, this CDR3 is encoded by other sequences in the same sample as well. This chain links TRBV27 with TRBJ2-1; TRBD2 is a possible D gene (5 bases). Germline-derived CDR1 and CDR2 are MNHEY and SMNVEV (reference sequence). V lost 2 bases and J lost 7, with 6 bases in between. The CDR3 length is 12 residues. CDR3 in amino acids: CASSLGGNEQFF. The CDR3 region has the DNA TGTGCCAGCAGTTTAGGAGGTAATGAGCAGTTCTTC.

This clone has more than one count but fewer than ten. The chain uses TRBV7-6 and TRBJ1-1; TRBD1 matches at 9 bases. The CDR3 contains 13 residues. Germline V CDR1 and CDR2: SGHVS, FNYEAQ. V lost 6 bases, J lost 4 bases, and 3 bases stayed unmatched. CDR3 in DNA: TGTGCCAGCAGGGACAGGGGTGGCACTGAAGCTTTCTTT. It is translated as CASRDRGGTEAFF. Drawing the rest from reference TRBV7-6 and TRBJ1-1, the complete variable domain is GAGVSQSPRYKVTKRGQDVALRCDPISGHVSLYWYRQALGQGPEFLTYFNYEAQQDKSGLPNDRFSAERPEGSISTLTIQRTEQRDSAMYRCASRDRGGTEAFFGQGTRLTVV.

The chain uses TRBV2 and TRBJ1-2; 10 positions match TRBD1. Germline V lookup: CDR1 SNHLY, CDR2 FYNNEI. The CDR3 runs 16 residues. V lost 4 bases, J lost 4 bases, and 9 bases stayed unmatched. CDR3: CASSGRDRGVPYGYTF. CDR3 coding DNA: TGTGCCAGCAGTGGTCGGGACAGGGGAGTTCCCTATGGCTACACCTTC.

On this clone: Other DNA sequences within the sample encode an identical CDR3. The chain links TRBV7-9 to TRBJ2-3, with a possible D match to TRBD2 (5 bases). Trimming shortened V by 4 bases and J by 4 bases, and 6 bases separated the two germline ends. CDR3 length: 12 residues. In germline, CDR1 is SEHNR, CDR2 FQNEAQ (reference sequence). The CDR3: CASSSGADTQYF. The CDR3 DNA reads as TGTGCCAGCAGCTCCGGGGCAGATACGCAGTATTTT.

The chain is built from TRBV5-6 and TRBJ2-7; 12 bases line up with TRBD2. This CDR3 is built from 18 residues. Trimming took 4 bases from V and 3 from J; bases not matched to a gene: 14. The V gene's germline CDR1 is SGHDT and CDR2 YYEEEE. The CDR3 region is CASSDTTGTSGWYYEQYF. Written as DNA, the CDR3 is TGTGCCAGCAGCGATACAACCGGGACTAGCGGGTGGTACTACGAGCAGTACTTC.

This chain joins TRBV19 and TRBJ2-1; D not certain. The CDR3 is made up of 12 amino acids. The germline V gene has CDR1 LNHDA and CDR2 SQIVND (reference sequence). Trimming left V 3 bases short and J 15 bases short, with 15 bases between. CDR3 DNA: TGTGCCAGTAGTATTGCCCCTTCCTGGCCGTTCTTC. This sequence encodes CASSIAPSWPFF.

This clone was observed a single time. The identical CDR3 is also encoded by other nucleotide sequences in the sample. The CDR3 is CASSLGLAAYNEQFF. CDR3 coding DNA: TGTGCCAGCAGCTTAGGGCTAGCGGCATACAATGAGCAGTTCTTC. The rearrangement links TRBV11-2 to TRBJ2-1; 7 bases are shared with TRBD2. CDR1 and CDR2 (germline): SGHAT, FQNNGV. V shed 1 base and J 4 bases; nucleotides not matched to a gene: 4. The CDR3 sequence is 15 residues long.

CDR3 loop: CASSPSPRTGELFF. The CDR3 bases are TGTGCCAGCAGCCCCTCCCCCCGGACCGGGGAGCTGTTTTTT. The rearrangement links TRBV7-3 to TRBJ2-2; D call uncertain. The length of the CDR3 is 14 residues. The germline gives CDR1 SGHTA, CDR2 FQGTGA. Trimming pared 5 bases from V and 5 bases from J, leaving 12 bases between.

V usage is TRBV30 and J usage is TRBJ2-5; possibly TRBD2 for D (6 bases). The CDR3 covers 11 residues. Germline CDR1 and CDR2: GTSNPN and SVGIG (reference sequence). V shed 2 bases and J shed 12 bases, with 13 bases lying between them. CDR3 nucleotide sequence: TGTGCCTGGAGTTGGGAAGGGGAGGAGTACTTC. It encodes CAWSWEGEEYF.

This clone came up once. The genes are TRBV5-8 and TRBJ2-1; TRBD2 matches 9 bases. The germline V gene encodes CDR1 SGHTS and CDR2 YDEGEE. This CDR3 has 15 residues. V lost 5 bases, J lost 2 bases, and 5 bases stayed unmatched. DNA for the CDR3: TGTGCCAGCAGTTCGGTAGCGGGAGCCTACAATGAGCAGTTCTTC. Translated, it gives CASSSVAGAYNEQFF.

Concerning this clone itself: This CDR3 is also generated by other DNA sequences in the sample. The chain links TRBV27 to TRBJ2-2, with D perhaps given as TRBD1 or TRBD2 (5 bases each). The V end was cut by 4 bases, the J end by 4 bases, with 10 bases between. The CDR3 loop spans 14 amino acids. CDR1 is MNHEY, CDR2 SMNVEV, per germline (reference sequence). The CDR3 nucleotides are TGTGCCAGCAGTTGGGGTGGGGGCACCGGGGAGCTGTTTTTT. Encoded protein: CASSWGGGTGELFF.

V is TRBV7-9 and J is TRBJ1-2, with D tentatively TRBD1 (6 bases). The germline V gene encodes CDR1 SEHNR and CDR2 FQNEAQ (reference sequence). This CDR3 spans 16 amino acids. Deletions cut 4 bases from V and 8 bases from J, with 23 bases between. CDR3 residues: CASSSSLQGSLWGYTF. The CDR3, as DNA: TGTGCCAGCAGCTCTTCTCTACAGGGCTCCTTGTGGGGCTACACCTTC.

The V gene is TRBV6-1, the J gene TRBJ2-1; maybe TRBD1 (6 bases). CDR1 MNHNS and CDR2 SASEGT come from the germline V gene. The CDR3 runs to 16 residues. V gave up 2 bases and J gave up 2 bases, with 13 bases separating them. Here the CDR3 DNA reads TGTGCCAGCAGTGAATGGATGTCAGGGGCCTACAATGAGCAGTTCTTC. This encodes CASSEWMSGAYNEQFF.

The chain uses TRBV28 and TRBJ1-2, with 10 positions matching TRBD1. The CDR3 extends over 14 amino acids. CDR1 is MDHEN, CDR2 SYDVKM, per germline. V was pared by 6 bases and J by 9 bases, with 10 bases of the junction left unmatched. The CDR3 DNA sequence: TGTGCCAGCAGAGGCAGGGACAGGGGATCGAGCTACACCTTC. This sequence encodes CASRGRDRGSSYTF.

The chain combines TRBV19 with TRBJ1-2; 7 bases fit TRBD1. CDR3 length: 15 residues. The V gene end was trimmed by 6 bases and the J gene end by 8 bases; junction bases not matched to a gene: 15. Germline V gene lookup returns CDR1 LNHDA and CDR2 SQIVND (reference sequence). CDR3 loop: CASSQKAGTVRGYTF. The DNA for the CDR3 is TGTGCCAGTAGCCAAAAGGCCGGGACAGTAAGGGGCTACACCTTC. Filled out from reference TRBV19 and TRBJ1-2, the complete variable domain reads DGGITQSPKYLFRKEGQNVTLSCEQNLNHDAMYWYRQDPGQGLRLIYYSQIVNDFQKGDIAEGYSVSREKKESFPLTVTSAQKNPTAFYLCASSQKAGTVRGYTFGSGTRLTVV.

This CDR3 reads CASSQEGRVPRSYNEQFF. In DNA, the CDR3 is TGCGCCAGCAGCCAAGAGGGGCGAGTTCCCCGCTCCTACAATGAGCAGTTCTTC. J is TRBJ2-1 and V is TRBV4-1, with D perhaps matching TRBD1 (5 bases). Germline V gene sequence: CDR1 MGHRA, CDR2 YSYEKL. The V gene lost 0 bases and the J gene lost 0 bases, with 15 bases spanning the gap. This CDR3 is built from 18 residues.

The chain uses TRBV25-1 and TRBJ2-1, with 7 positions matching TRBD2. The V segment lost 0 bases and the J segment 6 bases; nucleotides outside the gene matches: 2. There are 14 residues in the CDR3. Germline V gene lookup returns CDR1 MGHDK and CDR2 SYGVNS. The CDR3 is CASSEYGLVNEQFF. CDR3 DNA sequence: TGTGCCAGCAGTGAATATGGACTAGTCAATGAGCAGTTCTTC.

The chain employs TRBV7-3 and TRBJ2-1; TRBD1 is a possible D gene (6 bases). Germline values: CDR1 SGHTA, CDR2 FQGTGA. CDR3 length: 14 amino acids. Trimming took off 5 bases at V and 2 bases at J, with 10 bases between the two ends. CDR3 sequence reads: CASSPGDAYNEQFF. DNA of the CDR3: TGTGCCAGCAGCCCAGGGGACGCCTACAATGAGCAGTTCTTC.

The CDR3 reads CASSPPSAGVPYEQYF. The CDR3 DNA sequence: TGTGCCAGCAGCCCCCCGTCGGCAGGGGTTCCCTACGAGCAGTACTTC. The V call is TRBV11-2, the J call TRBJ2-7, with D perhaps TRBD1 (6 bases). Germline V lookup: CDR1 SGHAT, CDR2 FQNNGV. The V end lost 5 bases, the J end lost 2 bases, and 19 bases lay between the germline ends. CDR3 size: 16 residues.

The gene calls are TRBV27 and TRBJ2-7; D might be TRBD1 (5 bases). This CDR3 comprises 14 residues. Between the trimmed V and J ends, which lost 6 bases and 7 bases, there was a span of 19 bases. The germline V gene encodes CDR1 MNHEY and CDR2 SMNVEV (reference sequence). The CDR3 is CASSSEDWGTEQYF. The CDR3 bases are TGTGCCAGCAGCTCAGAGGATTGGGGCACGGAGCAGTACTTC.

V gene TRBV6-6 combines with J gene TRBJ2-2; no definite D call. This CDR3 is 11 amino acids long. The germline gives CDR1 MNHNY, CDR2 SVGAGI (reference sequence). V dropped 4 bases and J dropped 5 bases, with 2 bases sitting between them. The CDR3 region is CASSWTGELFF. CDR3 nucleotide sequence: TGTGCCAGCAGTTGGACCGGGGAGCTGTTTTTT.